A single sample gave rise to the 7 T cell receptor beta chains below, sequenced in a study of shared clonotypes between healthy human individuals. Sequenced by immunoSEQ multiplex PCR; TCRdb stores in-frame clones only, minus some. The sample includes 2 million to 3 million clones, 80% to 95% of them seen just once. Sequenced input: naive CD4+ T cells from PBMCs. Subset defined: CD45RA+ positively selected. The origin of the receptors is a man aged 18 to 35 in good health. Some clones in this sample may be carry-over from other donors' samples.

Concerning this clone itself: Other DNA sequences from this sample encode an identical CDR3 as well. The V call is TRBV5-1, the J call TRBJ2-2; 8 bases are a match to TRBD1. With 2 bases clipped from V and 5 bases from J, the junction kept 2 bases outside the gene matches. The germline V gene has CDR1 SGHRS and CDR2 YFSETQ. The CDR3 is 14 residues long. CDR3 region: CASSLDRGTGELFF. CDR3 sequence (DNA): TGCGCCAGCAGCTTAGACAGGGGAACCGGGGAGCTGTTTTTT.

A note on this clone: The same CDR3 is also encoded by other DNA sequences in this sample. The V and J genes are TRBV28 and TRBJ2-6; 7 bases are shared with TRBD1. The germline V gene encodes CDR1 MDHEN and CDR2 SYDVKM. V gave up 2 bases and J gave up 2 bases; unmatched junction bases: 0. This CDR3 is 15 amino acids long. The CDR3 DNA sequence: TGTGCCAGCAGTTTAACAGGGGCTGGGGCCAACGTCCTGACTTTC. It yields the protein CASSLTGAGANVLTF.

V is TRBV7-9 and J is TRBJ2-5; 11 bases fit TRBD1. Per germline, CDR1 SEHNR and CDR2 FQNEAQ (reference sequence). The CDR3 loop spans 14 amino acids. Trimming removed 5 bases from V and 4 bases from J; junction bases left unmatched: 3. The CDR3 loop reads CASSIGTGGETQYF. CDR3 nucleotide sequence: TGTGCCAGCAGCATTGGGACAGGGGGAGAGACCCAGTACTTC. The entire variable domain, with the rest obtained from reference TRBV7-9 and TRBJ2-5, is as follows: DTGVSQNPRHKITKRGQNVTFRCDPISEHNRLYWYRQTLGQGPEFLTYFQNEAQLEKSRLLSDRFSAERPKGSFSTLEIQRTEQGDSAMYLCASSIGTGGETQYFGPGTRLLVL.

The chain has TRBV19 and TRBJ2-4; D unclear. Germline lookup yields CDR1 LNHDA and CDR2 SQIVND (reference sequence). The CDR3 is made up of 14 amino acids. The germline V and J ends were trimmed by 5 bases and 0 bases, with 8 bases remaining between them. CDR3: CASSPVEAKNIQYF. In nucleotides, the CDR3 is TGTGCCAGTAGTCCCGTGGAAGCCAAAAACATTCAGTACTTC.

Concerning this clone itself: Other DNA sequences of this sample code for an identical CDR3. V gene TRBV28 combines with J gene TRBJ1-5; no clear D. CDR3 size: 14 residues. Between the trimmed V and J ends, which lost 5 bases and 1 base, there was a span of 9 bases. Germline V gives CDR1 MDHEN, CDR2 SYDVKM. CDR3 sequence (DNA): TGTGCCAGCAGTCCCCCTGGGAGCAATCAGCCCCAGCATTTT. Amino acid sequence: CASSPPGSNQPQHF.

The J gene is TRBJ2-4, the V gene TRBV5-5, with D unresolved. This CDR3 contains 13 residues. Germline V gene data show CDR1 as SGHKS and CDR2 as YYEKEE (reference sequence). V dropped 7 bases and J dropped 3 bases, with 11 bases sitting between them. CDR3 in DNA: TGTGCCAGCCACCAGCCCGGCAAAAACATTCAGTACTTC. Its protein is CASHQPGKNIQYF.

This rearrangement joins TRBV30 to TRBJ1-5; D possibly corresponds to TRBD1 (5 bases). Germline V gene lookup returns CDR1 GTSNPN and CDR2 SVGIG (reference sequence). This CDR3 contains 12 residues. V was clipped by 1 base and J by 9 bases, with 10 bases between them. The CDR3 DNA reads TGTGCCTGGAGTGGGGTTGGGGGGCCCCAGCATTTT. Its translation is CAWSGVGGPQHF.